The 12 T cell receptor beta chains below were found in one sample sequenced in a study of PD-1 blockade in classical Hodgkin lymphoma. Clones were sequenced by immunoSEQ multiplex PCR, and TCRdb holds only the in-frame ones, with some missing. This table holds 70,000 or so clones, about 92% found once. Autologous stem cell transplantation was followed by relapse in every patient, and brentuximab vedotin exposure varied. This specimen consisted of peripheral blood mononuclear cells (PBMCs), obtained at baseline. The receptor source for this set is a human donor with classical Hodgkin lymphoma.

V and J are TRBV5-1 and TRBJ2-5; the match to TRBD2 covers 13 bases. Germline V gene data show CDR1 as SGHRS and CDR2 as YFSETQ. V trimming: 7 bases; J trimming: 2 bases; junction bases outside the gene matches: 5. CDR3 length equals 15 residues. CDR3 nucleotide sequence: TGCGCCAGCCTACTACTAGCGGGAGGGCAAGAGACCCAGTACTTC. This codes for CASLLLAGGQETQYF.

The rearrangement links TRBV19 to TRBJ1-1; possibly TRBD1 for D (6 bases). Per the germline V gene, CDR1 is LNHDA and CDR2 is SQIVND (reference sequence). Trimming stripped 6 bases from V and 3 bases from J, with 11 bases between. The CDR3 spans 13 residues. This CDR3 reads CASRLQGHTEAFF. In nucleotides, the CDR3 is TGTGCCAGTAGGCTACAGGGACACACTGAAGCTTTCTTT.

This chain joins TRBV4-3 and TRBJ1-1; the D is unclear. CDR1 LGHNA and CDR2 YSLEER come from the germline V gene. This CDR3 is built from 14 residues. V lost 3 bases and J lost 4, with 12 bases in between. For the CDR3, the DNA is TGCGCCAGCAGCCAGGGATTGGGTGGCACTGAAGCTTTCTTT. This gives the protein CASSQGLGGTEAFF.

The CDR3 reads CASSLVARTGSAAYGYTF. The DNA of the CDR3 is TGTGCCAGCAGCTTAGTAGCTCGGACAGGGAGCGCGGCCTATGGCTACACCTTC. This chain connects TRBV7-9 to TRBJ1-2; the match to TRBD1 covers 8 bases. From germline, CDR1 is SEHNR and CDR2 FQNEAQ (reference sequence). V was clipped by 1 base and J by 4 bases; unmatched bases: 14. The CDR3 sequence is 18 residues long.

V is TRBV28 and J is TRBJ1-2; unclear D gene. V gave up 3 bases and J gave up 8 bases, with 16 bases separating them. The CDR3 spans 14 residues. Germline V gene lookup returns CDR1 MDHEN and CDR2 SYDVKM. The DNA for the CDR3 is TGTGCCAGCAGTTTTCAGGCGGGAGGGAAGGGCTACACCTTC. It codes for CASSFQAGGKGYTF.

The V call is TRBV9, the J call TRBJ2-7; the match to TRBD1 covers 8 bases. The germline V gene encodes CDR1 SGDLS and CDR2 YYNGEE. CDR3 length: 15 amino acids. V lost 2 bases, J lost 2 bases, and 6 bases stayed unmatched. The CDR3: CASSVETGATYEQYF. CDR3 nucleotides: TGTGCCAGCAGCGTGGAGACAGGGGCTACCTACGAGCAGTACTTC.

CDR3 coding DNA: TGCGCCAGCAGCCAAGAGCAGGGGTCACTGACCTACGAGCAGTACTTC. It codes for CASSQEQGSLTYEQYF. The V and J genes are TRBV4-3 and TRBJ2-7, with a possible D match to TRBD1 (6 bases). V was clipped by 0 bases and J by 2 bases, with 14 bases between them. The CDR3 runs 16 residues. CDR1 and CDR2 (germline): LGHNA, YSLEER.

In this sample, this clone turned up once. The genes are TRBV6-6 and TRBJ2-7; 7 bases agree with TRBD1. CDR1 is MNHNY and CDR2 is SVGAGI in the germline V gene (reference sequence). The CDR3 is made up of 13 amino acids. J gave up 5 bases and V 6 bases, and 7 bases lay outside the gene matches. CDR3 protein: CASSRQGFNEQYF. CDR3 nucleotides: TGTGCCAGCAGCCGACAGGGTTTCAACGAGCAGTACTTC.

This clone was observed once. The chain recombines TRBV27 with TRBJ2-3; D not resolved. Trimming shortened V by 0 bases and J by 6 bases, and 4 bases separated the two germline ends. CDR3 length equals 12 residues. The V gene's germline CDR1 is MNHEY and CDR2 SMNVEV (reference sequence). The CDR3: CASSLSRDTQYF. The CDR3 DNA follows: TGTGCCAGCAGTTTATCGAGGGATACGCAGTATTTT.

The chain links TRBV9 to TRBJ1-4; D not certain. Between the trimmed V and J ends, which lost 4 bases and 4 bases, there was a span of 11 bases. Germline lookup yields CDR1 SGDLS and CDR2 YYNGEE. This CDR3 contains 14 residues. The CDR3, as DNA: TGTGCCAGCAGCATCGGGCAGATTAATGAAAAACTGTTTTTT. It is translated as CASSIGQINEKLFF. The variable domain in full, with the rest retrieved from reference TRBV9 and TRBJ1-4, is DSGVTQTPKHLITATGQRVTLRCSPRSGDLSVYWYQQSLDQGLQFLIQYYNGEERAKGNILERFSAQQFPDLHSELNLSSLELGDSALYFCASSIGQINEKLFFGSGTQLSVL.

The chain uses TRBV7-9 and TRBJ2-3, with TRBD2 as a possible D gene (6 bases). The V gene lost 5 bases and the J gene lost 0 bases, with 21 bases spanning the gap. The germline CDR1 and CDR2 sequences are SEHNR and FQNEAQ (reference sequence). The length of the CDR3 is 18 residues. CDR3 bases: TGTGCCAGCAGCGGGCCTAGCGCGAGGGCCGCTAGCACAGATACGCAGTATTTT. This codes for CASSGPSARAASTDTQYF.

This sequence joins TRBV29-1 and TRBJ2-7, with 10 bases fitting TRBD1. Germline loops: CDR1 SQVTM, CDR2 ANQGSEA. There are 12 residues in the CDR3. V dropped 7 bases and J dropped 3; count of bases not matched to a gene: 3. The CDR3 loop reads CSGRTGGYEQYF. The CDR3 DNA reads TGCAGCGGGCGGACAGGGGGCTACGAGCAGTACTTC.